The clone carrying this TCR beta chain has a single count. HTBI primers from iRepertoire and Arm-PCR of CDR3 regions yielded the TCR beta libraries. MiXCR, applied by TCRdb to the multiplex PCR reads, yields one record per CDR3 protein. This sample yields around 420,000 distinct CDR3 sequences, of which over 14% are seen a single time; under 9% belongs to the top ten. These data are taken from a study of regulatory T cells in long-lasting Graves disease. As to time point: newly diagnosed GD, antithyroid drugs for less than 3 months. From PBMCs, RNA was extracted and then used to make the TCR library. This sample was shared with a second study, whose subject was T cells in Graves' hyperthyroidism and ophthalmopathy.

The sample consisted of peripheral blood mononuclear cells (PBMCs), taken at new diagnosis, from a patient treated with antithyroid drugs. The sequence was obtained from a woman in her thirties or forties with Graves disease.

This chain's CDR3 is CASSRSYDRRANTGELFF. In DNA, the CDR3 is TGTGCCAGCTCACGTTCTTACGATAGACGGGCGAACACCGGGGAGCTGTTTTTT. This chain links TRBV18 with TRBJ2-2; no clear D. The germline V gene encodes CDR1 KGHSH and CDR2 LQKENI. Trimming left V 4 bases short and J 0 bases short, with 18 bases between. The CDR3 spans 18 residues.